A selection of T cell receptor beta chains follows, all from one sample in a study of cytomegalovirus exposure and HLA in healthy donors. Sequencing used immunoSEQ multiplex PCR; TCRdb keeps in-frame clones, though not all of them. The sample shows about 190,000 clones, 70% to 75% of them seen only once. The specimen sequenced was PBMCs. These receptors were taken from a young man in good health and CMV-seropositive. Both conserved end residues are trimmed from each CDR3. Each record gives: V gene, J gene, CDR3 protein.

>TRBV2|TRBJ2-7
ASRGPDRGSYEQY
>TRBV28|TRBJ2-5
ASSPPPTAYQETQY
>TRBV7-6|TRBJ1-3
ASTSRTSGNTIY
>TRBV7-9|TRBJ2-1
ASSPPSGLTVRSYNEQF
>TRBV19|NA
ASRQTGQSYEQY
>TRBV5-5|TRBJ2-1
ASSLGQGNEQF
>TRBV19|TRBJ1-3
ASSSRQTSGNTIY
>TRBV11-2|TRBJ2-7
ASSPFGTGGSEQY
>TRBV16|TRBJ2-1
ASSQSRQPNNEQF
>TRBV5-5|TRBJ1-5
ASSSRGRGNQPQH
>TRBV5-6|TRBJ2-3
ASSLAVSQSGDTQY
>TRBV6-5|TRBJ1-3
ASSLGQGNFAIY
>TRBV6-5|TRBJ2-7
ASTPGGRGFYEQY
>TRBV30|TRBJ1-2
AWTSGLTFGYT
>TRBV18|TRBJ1-1
ASSPMQEGPEAF
>TRBV9|TRBJ2-2
ASSGTGGGNTGELF
>TRBV27|TRBJ2-2
ASSLRQGYTGELF
>TRBV5-6|TRBJ1-1
ASSLYYRAEAF
>TRBV9|TRBJ2-7
ASSADSDRGSYEQY
>TRBV28|TRBJ2-3
ASRQGGNTDTQY
>TRBV7-6|TRBJ2-7
ASSLVPGNNEQY
>TRBV2|TRBJ2-7
ASSPGHEQY
>TRBV4-3|TRBJ2-1
ASSQGLTGYNEQF
>TRBV7-7|TRBJ2-2
ASRATIGVTTGELF
>TRBV27|TRBJ2-2
ASSLSRGFPGELF
>TRBV30|TRBJ2-7
AWRRLAGRPYEQY
>TRBV19|TRBJ1-2
ASTPDSNINYGYT
>TRBV19|TRBJ1-2
ASHPRGRPGYT
>TRBV7-2|TRBJ1-1
ASSRPRTNTEAF
>TRBV11-2|TRBJ1-2
ASSLGGGGYGYT
>TRBV18|TRBJ2-5
ASSPSPGGAGEETQY
>TRBV5-1|TRBJ2-3
ASTPAGLSTDTQY
>TRBV6-6|TRBJ2-5
ASSQLAPYQETQY
>TRBV4-3|TRBJ1-2
ASSPGRGFNGYT
>TRBV5-1|TRBJ2-5
ASSAGQVTETQY
>TRBV18|TRBJ1-4
ASSPQGATNEKLF
>TRBV5-1|TRBJ1-1
ASSLGSLGTATEAF
>TRBV23-1|TRBJ2-1
ASSQSANDRGPYNEQF
>TRBV29-1|TRBJ2-6
SVGQGANVLT
>TRBV7-9|TRBJ2-3
ASSKREDADTQY
>TRBV5-4|TRBJ2-1
ASSLPAGAHNEQF
>TRBV5-6|TRBJ1-2
ASSPGRGIYGYT
>TRBV9|TRBJ2-1
ASSVGTSAYNEQF
>TRBV9|TRBJ2-3
ASSVVGTSGTDTQY
>TRBV19|TRBJ1-1
ASSMNPDRGDTEAF
>TRBV4-3|TRBJ2-2
ASSRAGGSGGELF